One and the same sample provided the 12 T cell receptor beta chains below, sequenced in a study of shared clonotypes between healthy human individuals. Clones were sequenced by immunoSEQ multiplex PCR, and TCRdb holds only the in-frame ones, with some missing. Among about 2.3 million clones, 80% to 95% were seen once, and the ten largest hold around 0.4%. The sequencing sample was made of naive CD4+ T cells from PBMCs. The subset is: CD45RA+ positively selected. All receptors derive from a man aged 18 to 30 in good health. Some clones in this sample may be carry-over from other donors' samples.

The J gene is TRBJ2-7, the V gene TRBV6-6; D remains ambiguous. This CDR3 is 14 amino acids long. The V and J ends lost 5 bases and 5 bases respectively, with 16 bases between them. CDR1 and CDR2 from the germline V gene are MNHNY and SVGAGI (reference sequence). This chain's CDR3 is CASSDGPSRDEQYF. CDR3 sequence (DNA): TGTGCCAGCAGTGATGGACCTTCCCGAGACGAGCAGTACTTC.

The chain joins TRBV15 to TRBJ2-7; D is unclear. Germline CDR1 reads LNHNV; CDR2 reads YYDKDF (reference sequence). The CDR3 runs to 13 residues. The V and J ends lost 1 base and 2 bases respectively, with 6 bases between them. The CDR3 DNA reads TGTGCCACCAGCAGAGTGGAAACCTACGAGCAGTACTTC. Protein product: CATSRVETYEQYF.

The chain has TRBV11-1 and TRBJ1-3; D ambiguous. The CDR3 runs to 15 residues. V was trimmed by 5 bases and J by 4 bases, leaving 15 bases between them. The germline V gene encodes CDR1 SGHAT and CDR2 FQDESV (reference sequence). CDR3 bases: TGTGCCAGCAGCCGCCTCGGGTTAGCCGGAAACACCATATATTTT. Amino acids: CASSRLGLAGNTIYF.

The chain couples TRBV28 to TRBJ1-2, with TRBD1 as a possible D gene (5 bases). The CDR3 covers 15 residues. Trimming shortened V by 5 bases and J by 2 bases, and 15 bases separated the two germline ends. Germline assignment: CDR1 MDHEN and CDR2 SYDVKM. The CDR3: CASSTPRGANYGYTF. Written as DNA, the CDR3 is TGTGCCAGCAGTACCCCAAGAGGGGCAAACTATGGCTACACCTTC.

This chain links TRBV27 with TRBJ2-1, with a tentative D call TRBD2 (6 bases). This CDR3 contains 18 residues. The V gene lost 6 bases and the J gene lost 6 bases, with 27 bases spanning the gap. CDR1 is MNHEY, CDR2 SMNVEV, per germline (reference sequence). Written as DNA, the CDR3 is TGTGCCAGCAGCCTCCTCTCCGGGACTCTGGAGTCGTTCAATGAGCAGTTCTTC. Protein sequence: CASSLLSGTLESFNEQFF.

On this clone itself: The germline gene is not matched at one end of the junction; a read error may be the cause. The J gene is TRBJ2-2, the V gene TRBV6-1; possibly TRBD1 or TRBD2 for D (5 bases each). The CDR3 runs to 15 residues. Germline CDR1 MNHNS, CDR2 SASEGT. In DNA, the CDR3 is TGTGCCAGCAGTGACGGGACGGCGTACGATGGGGGGCTGTTTTTT. Its protein is CASSDGTAYDGGLFF.

The chain combines TRBV7-2 with TRBJ2-3, with 8 bases aligning to TRBD2. The germline V gene has CDR1 SGHTA and CDR2 FQGNSA. J gave up 4 bases and V 3 bases, and 3 bases lay outside the gene matches. This CDR3 spans 14 amino acids. The CDR3 loop is CASSLGLGPDTQYF. The CDR3 DNA reads TGTGCCAGCAGCTTGGGACTAGGGCCAGATACGCAGTATTTT.

This sequence joins TRBV9 and TRBJ2-7; D call uncertain. This CDR3 is 14 amino acids long. The V end was cut by 0 bases, the J end by 2 bases, with 9 bases between. In germline, CDR1 is SGDLS, CDR2 YYNGEE. This CDR3 is CASSVAQSTYEQYF. As DNA, the CDR3 is TGTGCCAGCAGCGTAGCGCAGTCAACCTACGAGCAGTACTTC.

This clone came up once. The rearrangement uses TRBV5-1 and TRBJ1-1; possibly TRBD1 for D (5 bases). V lost 4 bases and J 8 bases, leaving 27 bases between the germline ends. Germline V gene sequence: CDR1 SGHRS, CDR2 YFSETQ. This CDR3 comprises 17 residues. Here the CDR3 reads CASSPGSRWDELQEAFF. The CDR3 DNA is TGCGCCAGCAGCCCGGGCAGTCGATGGGACGAACTACAAGAAGCTTTCTTT.

Regarding this clone: The sample contains more than one DNA sequence encoding this CDR3. The gene calls are TRBV11-1 and TRBJ2-3, with TRBD2 identical over 11 bases. Germline CDR1 is SGHAT and CDR2 is FQDESV (reference sequence). The CDR3 length is 16 residues. J gave up 3 bases and V 5 bases, and 7 bases lay outside the gene matches. The CDR3 reads CASSLLAGGLTDTQYF. The CDR3 DNA follows: TGTGCCAGCAGCCTCTTAGCGGGAGGGTTAACAGATACGCAGTATTTT.

The chain joins TRBV15 to TRBJ2-7; D perhaps matches TRBD2 (6 bases). V was trimmed by 6 bases and J by 5 bases, leaving 20 bases between them. The CDR3 spans 15 residues. Germline V gene sequence: CDR1 LNHNV, CDR2 YYDKDF (reference sequence). CDR3 coding DNA: TGTGCCACCAGAAATCAGATGACTAGACCCCACGAGCAGTACTTC. Its translation: CATRNQMTRPHEQYF.

Remarks on this clone: Other DNA sequences in the same sample also yield this CDR3. V and J are TRBV5-1 and TRBJ2-7, with unresolved D. Trimming shortened V by 0 bases and J by 3 bases, and 10 bases separated the two germline ends. This CDR3 has 14 residues. The V gene's germline CDR1 is SGHRS and CDR2 YFSETQ. CDR3 DNA sequence: TGCGCCAGCAGCTTGGGGATTCGGAGCTACGAGCAGTACTTC. This gives the protein CASSLGIRSYEQYF.